These 12 T cell receptor beta chains were sequenced from one sample in a study of human T cells and chemical hapten exposure. Noted time point: patch test 1, 2 weeks after DPC sensitization. Sample treatment: therapeutic diphenylcyclopropenone sensitization with weekly scalp DPC. TCRdb analysed the RACE reads with MiXCR anew, one entry per CDR3 protein. There are 79,000 or so distinct CDR3 sequences in the sample; about a tenth occur only once, and roughly 1.5% lies in the top ten. The material was whole blood, obtained in connection with sensitization to the hapten diphenylcyclopropenone (DPC). The source is a woman between 45 and 60 years old with alopecia areata. Some clones in this sample may be carry-over from other donors' samples.

This clonotype was observed many times. The chain combines TRBV10-3 with TRBJ2-1, with D perhaps matching TRBD2 (5 bases). This CDR3 contains 13 residues. V dropped 3 bases and J dropped 8 bases, with 11 bases sitting between them. CDR1 is ENHRY and CDR2 is SYGVKD in the germline V gene. The CDR3 nucleotides read TGTGCCATCAGTGAACCACCGAGGGATGAGCAGTTCTTC. Translating it yields CAISEPPRDEQFF.

A few counts support this clonotype. The chain recombines TRBV5-1 with TRBJ1-1; D gene unclear. V lost 4 bases and J lost 3, with 10 bases in between. The CDR3 sequence is 13 residues long. Germline CDR1 reads SGHRS; CDR2 reads YFSETQ. In nucleotides, the CDR3 is TGCGCCAGCAGCCCGTGGACGGACACTGAAGCTTTCTTT. This sequence encodes CASSPWTDTEAFF. The whole variable domain, filled in from reference TRBV5-1 and TRBJ1-1, reads KAGVTQTPRYLIKTRGQQVTLSCSPISGHRSVSWYQQTPGQGLQFLFEYFSETQRNKGNFPGRFSGRQFSNSRSEMNVSTLELGDSALYLCASSPWTDTEAFFGQGTRLTVV.

This clonotype was counted ten times or more. The rearrangement uses TRBV28 and TRBJ2-7, with no clear D. The CDR3 has 13 residues. V dropped 6 bases and J dropped 3 bases, with 12 bases sitting between them. Germline values: CDR1 MDHEN, CDR2 SYDVKM. CDR3 sequence: CASRNPNFYEQYF. CDR3 sequence (DNA): TGTGCCAGCAGAAACCCCAACTTCTACGAGCAGTACTTC. Full variable domain (outside the CDR3, taken from reference TRBV28 and TRBJ2-7): DVKVTQSSRYLVKRTGEKVFLECVQDMDHENMFWYRQDPGLGLRLIYFSYDVKMKEKGDIPEGYSVSREKKERFSLILESASTNQTSMYLCASRNPNFYEQYFGPGTRLTVT.

V gene TRBV7-3 combines with J gene TRBJ2-2; D could derive from TRBD1 or TRBD2 (5 bases each). Per the germline V gene, CDR1 is SGHTA and CDR2 is FQGTGA. V was clipped by 0 bases and J by 4 bases, with 15 bases between them. CDR3 size: 17 residues. CDR3 loop: CASSLTTEGTLTGELFF. For the CDR3, the DNA is TGTGCCAGCAGCTTAACGACAGAGGGGACCCTCACCGGGGAGCTGTTTTTT. The full variable domain, with the rest looked up from reference TRBV7-3 and TRBJ2-2, is GAGVSQTPSNKVTEKGKYVELRCDPISGHTALYWYRQSLGQGPEFLIYFQGTGAADDSGLPNDRFFAVRPEGSVSTLKIQRTERGDSAVYLCASSLTTEGTLTGELFFGEGSRLTVL.

The table lists this clonotype with many counts. For the CDR3, the DNA is TGTGCCTGGAGTACCTCGAACGGAGCCCTTGGCTACACCTTC. Protein product: CAWSTSNGALGYTF. This sequence joins TRBV30 and TRBJ1-2; D is ambiguous. Trimming took off 2 bases at V and 7 bases at J, with 17 bases between the two ends. CDR3 length: 14 residues. CDR1 is GTSNPN and CDR2 is SVGIG in the germline V gene (reference sequence).

The chain combines TRBV5-8 with TRBJ1-1; D is unresolved. Looked up from germline, CDR1 is SGHTS and CDR2 is YDEGEE. This CDR3 comprises 15 residues. The germline V and J ends were trimmed by 4 bases and 0 bases, with 13 bases remaining between them. The CDR3 DNA reads TGTGCCAGCAGCCGGGGATTACTGGTGAACACTGAAGCTTTCTTT. It codes for CASSRGLLVNTEAFF.

This clonotype was counted only a few times. The V call is TRBV20-1, the J call TRBJ2-1; 7 bases map to TRBD1. Trimming cost V 4 bases and J 5 bases; bases outside gene matches: 5. Germline CDR1 reads DFQATT; CDR2 reads SNEGSKA (reference sequence). There are 13 residues in the CDR3. The CDR3, as DNA: TGCAGTGCTAAGGGACAGACCAACAATGAGCAGTTCTTC. This gives the protein CSAKGQTNNEQFF.

This chain connects TRBV12-3 or TRBV12-4 to TRBJ1-1, with a weak D call TRBD1 (6 bases). V lost 3 bases, J lost 5 bases, and 10 bases lay in between. This CDR3 region has 13 residues. CDR3 amino acids: CASSFTGQTEAFF. In DNA, the CDR3 is TGTGCCAGCAGTTTTACAGGGCAAACTGAAGCTTTCTTT.

The rearrangement links TRBV6-6 to TRBJ2-7, with D hard to call. This CDR3 is 11 amino acids long. CDR1 and CDR2 (germline): MNHNY, SVGAGI (reference sequence). The V and J ends lost 2 bases and 2 bases respectively, with 1 base between them. This CDR3 reads CASSYAYEQYF. The DNA for the CDR3 is TGTGCCAGCAGTTACGCCTACGAGCAGTACTTC.

This clonotype was seen ten or more times. V usage is TRBV5-1 and J usage is TRBJ1-1; the D gene is possibly TRBD1 (6 bases). V was trimmed by 5 bases and J by 3 bases, leaving 14 bases between them. The CDR3 is 14 amino acids. Germline values: CDR1 SGHRS, CDR2 YFSETQ. CDR3 sequence: CASSPRGDYTEAFF. The DNA of the CDR3 is TGCGCCAGCAGTCCAAGGGGGGACTACACTGAAGCTTTCTTT. Supplemented by reference TRBV5-1 and TRBJ1-1, the full variable domain reads KAGVTQTPRYLIKTRGQQVTLSCSPISGHRSVSWYQQTPGQGLQFLFEYFSETQRNKGNFPGRFSGRQFSNSRSEMNVSTLELGDSALYLCASSPRGDYTEAFFGQGTRLTVV.

This clonotype has at least ten counts. The chain recombines TRBV4-1 with TRBJ2-1; D gene uncertain. Germline assignment: CDR1 MGHRA and CDR2 YSYEKL. Trimming took off 8 bases at V and 5 bases at J, with 10 bases between the two ends. CDR3 size: 12 residues. CDR3 sequence reads: CASSHYDNEQFF. CDR3 nucleotide sequence: TGCGCCAGCTCTCATTACGACAATGAGCAGTTCTTC.

A few counts support this clonotype. The chain links TRBV4-1 to TRBJ2-1, with TRBD2 matching 7 bases. There are 16 residues in the CDR3. The germline CDR1 and CDR2 sequences are MGHRA and YSYEKL. The ends lost 4 bases at V and 8 bases at J; junction bases unmatched: 14. CDR3 loop: CASSRDLAGPPDEQFF. CDR3 in DNA: TGCGCCAGCAGCCGAGACTTAGCGGGTCCACCGGATGAGCAGTTCTTC.